What follows are 7 T cell receptor beta chains derived from one specimen sequenced in a study of low-dose radiotherapy and immunotherapy resistance in tumors. Time point specified: before trial treatment. Alpha- and beta-chain coverage of first-strand cDNA came from TRAV- and TRBV-specific primers. Amplification of TCRs used a constant-region primer and V-primer adapter for approximately 18 PCR cycles. Each CDR3 protein gets one entry after TCRdb re-called the reads with MiXCR. Of approximately 90,000 distinct CDR3 sequences in the sample, more than 8.5% were seen once. The specimen was PBMCs, collected before treatment. Every receptor here comes from a male donor with prostate cancer.

This clonotype has only a few counts. The CDR3 region is CASGGQGRGRREQYF. Here the CDR3 DNA reads TGTGCCAGTGGAGGACAGGGTAGAGGCAGGCGGGAGCAGTACTTC. The V gene is TRBV19, the J gene TRBJ2-7, with TRBD1 matching 8 bases. This CDR3 region has 15 residues. Germline lookup yields CDR1 LNHDA and CDR2 SQIVND (reference sequence). The junction had 16 bases not matched to a gene; V was cut back by 8 bases and J by 7 bases.

The chain employs TRBV4-2 and TRBJ2-1; D gene ambiguous. This CDR3 has 13 amino acids. Germline CDR1 is LGHNA and CDR2 is YNFKEQ. V gave up 3 bases and J gave up 8 bases, with 11 bases separating them. The CDR3 region has the DNA TGTGCCAGCAGCCAGACGGGCGGCGATGAGCAGTTCTTC. Its translation: CASSQTGGDEQFF.

This clonotype was counted ten times or more. One end of the junction does not line up with germline, which may come from a read error. The CDR3 region has the DNA TGTGCCAGTAGTCACCGGGACAGAAGCACCAGGGAGCTGTTTTTT. Translated, it gives CASSHRDRSTRELFF. The chain recombines TRBV19 with TRBJ2-2; TRBD1 matches at 7 bases. This CDR3 has 15 residues. Looked up from germline, CDR1 is LNHDA and CDR2 is SQIVND (reference sequence).

This clonotype was observed at least ten times. The chain recombines TRBV27 with TRBJ1-1, with unresolved D. This CDR3 is 13 amino acids long. V was shortened by 6 bases and J by 5 bases, with 13 bases between the two germline ends. Germline V lookup: CDR1 MNHEY, CDR2 SMNVEV (reference sequence). The CDR3 loop is CASSWTERTEAFF. The CDR3 nucleotides read TGTGCCAGCAGCTGGACGGAGCGGACTGAAGCTTTCTTT.

In its sample, this clonotype was seen many times. The V and J genes are TRBV7-2 and TRBJ1-2, with D hard to call. V was shortened by 2 bases and J by 6 bases, with 16 bases between the two germline ends. The CDR3 is 15 residues long. Germline CDR1 reads SGHTA; CDR2 reads FQGNSA. The CDR3 is CASSLTPPGSNGYTF. The CDR3, as DNA: TGTGCCAGCAGCTTAACCCCCCCCGGCTCAAATGGCTACACCTTC.

DNA for the CDR3: TGTGCCAGCAGTGAGGGGACTAGCGGGAGCACAGATACGCAGTATTTT. Residues: CASSEGTSGSTDTQYF. The chain joins TRBV2 to TRBJ2-3; TRBD2 aligns across 12 bases. The CDR3 has 16 residues. V lost 3 bases, J lost 0 bases, and 1 base stayed unmatched. Germline CDR1 reads SNHLY; CDR2 reads FYNNEI.

The sample holds a few counts of this clonotype. The chain is built from TRBV30 and TRBJ1-1; 7 nucleotides match TRBD1. The J segment lost 3 bases and the V segment lost 3 bases, leaving 13 bases of the junction unmatched. This CDR3 is 16 amino acids long. From germline, CDR1 is GTSNPN and CDR2 SVGIG (reference sequence). The DNA for the CDR3 is TGTGCCTGGAGCCGAATCTACAGGGGAGAGGACACTGAAGCTTTCTTT. Amino acid sequence: CAWSRIYRGEDTEAFF.